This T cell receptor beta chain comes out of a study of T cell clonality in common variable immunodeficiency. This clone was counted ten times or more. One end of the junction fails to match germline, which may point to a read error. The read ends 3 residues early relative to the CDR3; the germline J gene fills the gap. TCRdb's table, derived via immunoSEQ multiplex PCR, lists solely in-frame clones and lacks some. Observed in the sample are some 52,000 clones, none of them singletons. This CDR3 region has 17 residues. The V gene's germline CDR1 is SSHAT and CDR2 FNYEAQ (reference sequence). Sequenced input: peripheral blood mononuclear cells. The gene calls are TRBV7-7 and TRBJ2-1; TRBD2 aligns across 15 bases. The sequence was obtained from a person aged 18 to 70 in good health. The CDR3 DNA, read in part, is TGTGCTAGCAGCCCGGGACTAGCGGGAGGCTCCTACAATGAG. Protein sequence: CASSPGLAGGSYNE. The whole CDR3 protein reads CASSPGLAGGSYNEQFF.